This TCR beta chain is drawn from a study of blood T cell repertoires in COVID-19. Study-level background: Acute-phase and convalescent COVID-19 samples originated in the United States, Italy and Spain. PBMCs, B-cell-depleted T cells, or T cells were the source of the cDNA or gDNA that made up the material.

Method: immunoSEQ multiplex PCR; TCRdb's copy keeps in-frame clones and lacks some. The table lists about 300,000 clones, around nine tenths of them singletons. Germline V CDR1 and CDR2: SGHNT, YENEEA. The CDR3 loop spans 15 amino acids. The trim removed 5 bases at V and 3 bases at J, leaving 8 bases unmatched. What was sequenced was PBMCs or T cells enriched from blood (not recorded which). The receptor comes from a man aged 55 to 69 who had recovered from COVID-19. V usage is TRBV11-3 and J usage is TRBJ2-7, with TRBD1 identical over 9 bases. This CDR3 is CASSLGGQGLYEQYF. The CDR3 DNA is TGTGCCAGCAGCCTAGGAGGACAGGGGCTCTACGAGCAGTACTTC.